The 29 T cell receptor beta chains listed next were all sequenced from one sample in a study of CD8+CD57+ T cells in acquired aplastic anemia. Patients included in sequencing had previously demonstrated CD8+CD57+ cell expansion by flow cytometry. Template material for TCR beta VDJ and CDR3 profiling consisted of genomic DNA. In TCRdb, the reads were re-called with MiXCR into one record per CDR3 protein. The sample has 450,000 to 550,000 distinct CDR3 sequences, over 25% seen once. Sequencing was carried out using sorted CD4+, CD8+, or CD8+CD57+ T cells (not recorded which) from PBMCs. The receptors derive from a human donor with aplastic anemia.

This chain connects TRBV11-3 to TRBJ1-1; no reliable D call. The CDR3 spans 15 residues. The V gene's germline CDR1 is SGHNT and CDR2 YENEEA. V gave up 1 base and J gave up 1 base, with 10 bases separating them. The CDR3: CASSLGASPNTEAFF. The CDR3 nucleotides read TGTGCCAGCAGCTTAGGGGCCTCACCGAACACTGAAGCTTTCTTT.

Only a few counts were recorded for this clonotype. This chain joins TRBV5-1 and TRBJ1-4, with D unresolved. V was clipped by 0 bases and J by 6 bases, with 9 bases between them. Germline values: CDR1 SGHRS, CDR2 YFSETQ. The CDR3 consists of 14 residues. The DNA for the CDR3 is TGCGCCAGCAGCTTGGTGGACGGAGATGAAAAACTGTTTTTT. This encodes CASSLVDGDEKLFF. The full variable domain, completed using reference TRBV5-1 and TRBJ1-4, is KAGVTQTPRYLIKTRGQQVTLSCSPISGHRSVSWYQQTPGQGLQFLFEYFSETQRNKGNFPGRFSGRQFSNSRSEMNVSTLELGDSALYLCASSLVDGDEKLFFGSGTQLSVL.

This chain connects TRBV6-2 or TRBV6-3 to TRBJ1-1, with D unclear. The CDR3 is made up of 12 amino acids. CDR1 and CDR2 (germline): MNHEY, SVGEGT. V lost 6 bases and J lost 8, with 13 bases in between. CDR3 protein: CASRKHGPEAFF. In nucleotides, the CDR3 is TGTGCCAGCAGGAAACATGGGCCCGAAGCTTTCTTT.

This clonotype was recorded many times. CDR3 protein: CSVVGEPIADTQYF. The CDR3 DNA follows: TGCAGCGTTGTGGGGGAACCGATAGCAGATACGCAGTATTTT. The V and J genes are TRBV29-1 and TRBJ2-3; either TRBD1 or TRBD2 may supply D (5 bases each). The CDR3 runs 14 residues. In germline, CDR1 is SQVTM, CDR2 ANQGSEA. Trimming removed 4 bases from V and 4 bases from J, with 15 bases in between.

The chain employs TRBV6-1 and TRBJ1-1; D gene uncertain. CDR1 MNHNS and CDR2 SASEGT come from the germline V gene. V was pared by 7 bases and J by 4 bases, with 19 bases between. The CDR3 is made up of 15 amino acids. The CDR3: CASKDGKGRGTEAFF. In DNA form, the CDR3 reads TGTGCCAGCAAAGATGGGAAGGGCCGGGGCACTGAAGCTTTCTTT.

This clonotype was detected a few times. The germline gene is not matched at one end of the junction; a read error may be the cause. V gene TRBV2 combines with J gene TRBJ1-2; D possibly corresponds to TRBD1 (6 bases). The CDR3 length is 14 residues. Germline CDR1 SNHLY, CDR2 FYNNEI. The CDR3 DNA reads TGTGCCAGCAGGGAAGACAGGAGAAACTATGGCTACACCTTC. It is translated as CASREDRRNYGYTF. The full variable domain, with the rest looked up from reference TRBV2 and TRBJ1-2, is EPEVTQTPSHQVTQMGQEVILRCVPISNHLYFYWYRQILGQKVEFLVSFYNNEISEKSEIFDDQFSVERPDGSNFTLKIRSTKLEDSAMYFCASREDRRNYGYTFGSGTRLTVV.

On this clonotype itself: This may be a read error, as it is one base from a much larger clone. V gene TRBV20-1 combines with J gene TRBJ1-2; a possible D gene is TRBD1 (5 bases). This CDR3 has 15 amino acids. The germline V gene encodes CDR1 DFQATT and CDR2 SNEGSKA (reference sequence). Trimming took 2 bases from V and 0 from J, leaving 13 bases between them. The CDR3 DNA follows: TGCAGTGCTAGATCCGGGGGACGGCCTAACTATGGCTACACCTTC. Its translation is CSARSGGRPNYGYTF.

The rearrangement uses TRBV30 and TRBJ2-2, with D uncertain. The germline V gene has CDR1 GTSNPN and CDR2 SVGIG (reference sequence). Trimming cost V 1 base and J 6 bases, with 18 bases left between them. This CDR3 comprises 16 residues. The CDR3 DNA sequence: TGTGCCTGGAGTGAAGGGTTTGTGGCAGGATCCGGGGAGCTGTTTTTT. This translates into CAWSEGFVAGSGELFF.

At least ten counts were recorded for this clonotype. The genes are TRBV12-3 or TRBV12-4 and TRBJ1-2; 8 bases map to TRBD1. Trimming removed 6 bases from V and 8 bases from J; junction bases left unmatched: 14. The CDR3 covers 15 residues. The CDR3 is CASRGTGDVGKGYTF. In DNA form, the CDR3 reads TGTGCCAGCAGGGGGACAGGCGACGTGGGTAAGGGCTACACCTTC.

This clonotype turned up a few times. This sequence joins TRBV11-1 and TRBJ1-1; 7 nucleotides match TRBD1. The CDR3 runs 16 residues. The germline CDR1 and CDR2 sequences are SGHAT and FQDESV (reference sequence). Losses at the gene ends were 3 bases for V and 5 bases for J; bases not matched to a gene: 12. CDR3 in DNA: TGTGCCAGCAGCTTCCCGGGACAGTCTTCCGGGACTGAAGCTTTCTTT. This encodes CASSFPGQSSGTEAFF.

This chain uses TRBV10-3 with TRBJ1-5; D is ambiguous. CDR3 length: 13 amino acids. Trimming cost V 6 bases and J 4 bases, with 10 bases left between them. CDR1 ENHRY and CDR2 SYGVKD come from the germline V gene. The CDR3 here is CAIRADGNQPQHF. The DNA for the CDR3 is TGTGCCATCAGGGCAGACGGGAATCAGCCCCAGCATTTT.

Worth noting for this clonotype: Given a much more abundant clone one base away, this may be a read error. V gene TRBV15 combines with J gene TRBJ2-3; 13 bases are shared with TRBD2. V dropped 3 bases and J dropped 4; count of bases not matched to a gene: 4. The CDR3 spans 16 residues. Germline V gene sequence: CDR1 LNHNV, CDR2 YYDKDF (reference sequence). In DNA, the CDR3 is TGTGCCACCAGCAGGGGACTAGCGGGACCCGCAGATACGCAGTATTTT. Encoded protein: CATSRGLAGPADTQYF. Based on the CDR3 plus reference TRBV15 and TRBJ2-3, the full variable domain is DAMVIQNPRYQVTQFGKPVTLSCSQTLNHNVMYWYQQKSSQAPKLLFHYYDKDFNNEADTPDNFQSRRPNTSFCFLDIRSPGLGDTAMYLCATSRGLAGPADTQYFGPGTRLTVL.

This clonotype was counted many times. This chain joins TRBV10-3 and TRBJ2-7; D is perhaps TRBD1 (6 bases). Trimming took 0 bases from V and 7 from J, leaving 7 bases between them. The CDR3 runs 12 residues. CDR1 is ENHRY, CDR2 SYGVKD, per germline. CDR3 residues: CAISESQGEQYF. For the CDR3, the DNA is TGTGCCATCAGTGAGTCCCAGGGGGAGCAGTACTTC.

This clonotype was found many times. This chain connects TRBV6-1 to TRBJ2-5, with D unresolved. From germline, CDR1 is MNHNS and CDR2 SASEGT. The CDR3 sequence is 13 residues long. The V end lost 6 bases, the J end lost 1 base, and 9 bases lay between the germline ends. The CDR3 DNA sequence: TGTGCCAGCAGGGACGTGGTCCAAGAGACCCAGTACTTC. Its translation is CASRDVVQETQYF.

The table lists this clonotype with many counts. The V and J genes are TRBV9 and TRBJ2-7; no firm D call. This CDR3 is 14 amino acids long. Between the trimmed V and J ends, which lost 0 bases and 3 bases, there was a span of 10 bases. From germline, CDR1 is SGDLS and CDR2 YYNGEE. This CDR3 is CASSVGGRNYEQYF. Here the CDR3 DNA reads TGTGCCAGCAGCGTAGGAGGTCGGAACTACGAGCAGTACTTC.

A few counts support this clonotype. The gene calls are TRBV20-1 and TRBJ2-1, with a possible D match to TRBD2 (6 bases). CDR3 length equals 11 residues. Germline V gene sequence: CDR1 DFQATT, CDR2 SNEGSKA (reference sequence). V was clipped by 6 bases and J by 9 bases, with 12 bases between them. The CDR3 is CSARLVVEQFF. The CDR3 region has the DNA TGCAGTGCAAGACTAGTAGTTGAGCAGTTCTTC.

Here the CDR3 DNA reads TGTGCCAGCAGCTTAGCACGGGGTAGCAATCAGCCCCAGCATTTT. Amino acid sequence: CASSLARGSNQPQHF. This rearrangement joins TRBV7-6 to TRBJ1-5; D is uncertain. This CDR3 spans 15 amino acids. From germline, CDR1 is SGHVS and CDR2 FNYEAQ. With 0 bases removed from V and 0 bases from J, the gap between germline ends came to 6 bases.

The sample holds a few counts of this clonotype. The chain links TRBV4-2 to TRBJ1-2; D not certain. Trimming shortened V by 4 bases and J by 0 bases, and 15 bases separated the two germline ends. This CDR3 spans 16 amino acids. Germline CDR1 is LGHNA and CDR2 is YNFKEQ. As DNA, the CDR3 is TGTGCCAGCAGCCGAGACCTAGTAACGGCTAACTATGGCTACACCTTC. This codes for CASSRDLVTANYGYTF.

This clonotype showed up many times. The V call is TRBV7-3, the J call TRBJ2-5, with unresolved D. This CDR3 is built from 15 residues. Trimming cost V 5 bases and J 0 bases, with 13 bases left between them. Germline CDR1 and CDR2: SGHTA and FQGTGA. The CDR3 sequence: CASSPQSGDQETQYF. Here the CDR3 DNA reads TGTGCCAGCAGCCCCCAGAGTGGGGACCAAGAGACCCAGTACTTC.

The chain carries TRBV4-2 and TRBJ1-3; D remains ambiguous. The CDR3 contains 15 residues. V lost 0 bases and J lost 7, with 13 bases in between. The V gene's germline CDR1 is LGHNA and CDR2 YNFKEQ. The CDR3 sequence: CASSQDRAASNTIYF. Here the CDR3 DNA reads TGTGCCAGCAGCCAAGATCGGGCCGCCAGCAACACCATATATTTT.

This clonotype has a handful of counts. This chain uses TRBV18 with TRBJ1-1, with a possible D match to TRBD1 (5 bases). The CDR3 runs 17 residues. CDR1 is KGHSH and CDR2 is LQKENI in the germline V gene. V was pared by 4 bases and J by 1 base, with 19 bases between. CDR3 residues: CASSLLENKGQNTEAFF. In nucleotides, the CDR3 is TGTGCCAGCTCACTACTTGAGAACAAAGGACAGAACACTGAAGCTTTCTTT.

This clonotype was counted a few times. The gene calls are TRBV11-3 and TRBJ1-2; no firm D call. The CDR3 contains 13 residues. Germline V lookup: CDR1 SGHNT, CDR2 YENEEA. V was clipped by 5 bases and J by 5 bases, with 12 bases between them. The CDR3 coding sequence is TGTGCCAGCAGCCCAAAGAGCACTTATGGCTACACCTTC. Protein sequence: CASSPKSTYGYTF. The complete variable domain, with remaining parts taken from reference TRBV11-3 and TRBJ1-2, reads EAGVVQSPRYKIIEKKQPVAFWCNPISGHNTLYWYLQNLGQGPELLIRYENEEAVDDSQLPKDRFSAERLKGVDSTLKIQPAELGDSAVYLCASSPKSTYGYTFGSGTRLTVV.

The chain joins TRBV20-1 to TRBJ2-1; D unclear. There are 11 residues in the CDR3. CDR1 is DFQATT and CDR2 is SNEGSKA in the germline V gene (reference sequence). Trimming pared 5 bases from V and 1 base from J, leaving 3 bases between. CDR3 sequence: CSAPSYNEQFF. As DNA, the CDR3 is TGCAGTGCTCCTTCCTACAATGAGCAGTTCTTC.

This clonotype was picked up one time. This chain joins TRBV30 and TRBJ2-1; D is unclear. Per germline, CDR1 GTSNPN and CDR2 SVGIG (reference sequence). Trimming removed 3 bases at V and 6 bases at J, with 15 bases between. The CDR3 has 14 residues. The CDR3 protein is CAWSPGSPLNEQFF. CDR3 coding DNA: TGTGCCTGGAGCCCCGGCAGTCCCCTCAATGAGCAGTTCTTC.

About this clonotype itself: In this CDR3 the conserved last residue, phenylalanine or tryptophan, is missing, so a read error is likely. The chain employs TRBV5-1 and TRBJ1-5; TRBD1 aligns across 9 bases. CDR1 is SGHRS, CDR2 YFSETQ, per germline. The junction had 3 bases not matched to a gene; V was cut back by 4 bases and J by 1 base. The CDR3 covers 15 residues. CDR3 DNA sequence: TGCGCCAGCAGCCCGACAGGGGGGAGCAATCAGCCCCAGCATTCT. Its protein product is CASSPTGGSNQPQHS.

J is TRBJ2-3 and V is TRBV25-1, with D uncertain. The length of the CDR3 is 13 residues. CDR1 and CDR2 from the germline V gene are MGHDK and SYGVNS. V dropped 9 bases and J dropped 4 bases, with 14 bases sitting between them. CDR3 nucleotides: TGTGCCAGTAGGACGGCCGGCTCAGATACGCAGTATTTT. It yields the protein CASRTAGSDTQYF.

The chain recombines TRBV9 with TRBJ2-2; D not resolved. The CDR3 sequence is 16 residues long. From germline, CDR1 is SGDLS and CDR2 YYNGEE. With 5 bases removed from V and 1 base from J, the gap between germline ends came to 15 bases. CDR3: CASSEVGNLNTGELFF. Here the CDR3 DNA reads TGTGCCAGCAGTGAAGTCGGTAACCTGAACACCGGGGAGCTGTTTTTT.

This clonotype has a count of ten or more. The genes are TRBV24-1 and TRBJ2-1, with 9 bases identical to TRBD2. The CDR3 totals 16 residues. The V and J ends lost 4 bases and 2 bases, in that order; junction bases with no gene match: 5. CDR1 is KGHDR and CDR2 is SFDVKD in the germline V gene. The CDR3 DNA is TGTGCCACCAGTGACGGACTAGCGCAGCCCTACAATGAGCAGTTCTTC. Amino acids: CATSDGLAQPYNEQFF.

About this clonotype itself: One base away lies a much larger clone, so this may be a sequencing read error. No conserved phenylalanine or tryptophan is present at the end of the CDR3, so a read error is the likely explanation. The chain has TRBV5-6 and TRBJ1-5, with 7 nucleotides matching TRBD1. Unmatched junction bases numbered 6, after V lost 4 bases and J lost 2 bases. The CDR3 extends over 15 amino acids. The germline CDR1 and CDR2 sequences are SGHDT and YYEEEE. CDR3 region: CASSQTGPRNQPQHL. The CDR3 DNA follows: TGTGCCAGCAGCCAGACAGGGCCACGCAATCAGCCCCAGCATCTT.